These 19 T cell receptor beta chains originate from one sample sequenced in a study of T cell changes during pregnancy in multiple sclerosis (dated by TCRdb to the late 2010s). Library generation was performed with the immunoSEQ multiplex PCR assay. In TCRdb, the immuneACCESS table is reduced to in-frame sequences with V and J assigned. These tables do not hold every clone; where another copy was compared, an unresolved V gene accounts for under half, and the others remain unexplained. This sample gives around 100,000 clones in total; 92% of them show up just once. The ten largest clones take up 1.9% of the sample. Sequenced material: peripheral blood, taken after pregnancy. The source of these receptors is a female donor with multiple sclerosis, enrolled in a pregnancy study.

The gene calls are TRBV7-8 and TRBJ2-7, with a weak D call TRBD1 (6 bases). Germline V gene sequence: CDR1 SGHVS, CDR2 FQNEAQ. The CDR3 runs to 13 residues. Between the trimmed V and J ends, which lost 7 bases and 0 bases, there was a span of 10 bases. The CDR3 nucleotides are TGTGCCAGCACCGGACAGAGCTCCTACGAGCAGTACTTC. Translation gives CASTGQSSYEQYF.

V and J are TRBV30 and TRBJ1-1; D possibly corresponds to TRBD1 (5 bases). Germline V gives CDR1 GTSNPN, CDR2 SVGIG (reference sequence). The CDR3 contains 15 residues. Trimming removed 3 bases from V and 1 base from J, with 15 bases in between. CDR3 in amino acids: CAWSQWAGPNTEAFF. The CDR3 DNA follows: TGTGCCTGGAGCCAATGGGCAGGGCCGAACACTGAAGCTTTCTTT.

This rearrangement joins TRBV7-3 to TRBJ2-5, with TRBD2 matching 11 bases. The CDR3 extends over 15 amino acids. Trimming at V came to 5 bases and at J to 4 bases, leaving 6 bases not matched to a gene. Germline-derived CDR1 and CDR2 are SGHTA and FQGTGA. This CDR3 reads CASSPTSGSRETQYF. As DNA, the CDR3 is TGTGCCAGCAGCCCTACTAGCGGGAGTAGAGAGACCCAGTACTTC.

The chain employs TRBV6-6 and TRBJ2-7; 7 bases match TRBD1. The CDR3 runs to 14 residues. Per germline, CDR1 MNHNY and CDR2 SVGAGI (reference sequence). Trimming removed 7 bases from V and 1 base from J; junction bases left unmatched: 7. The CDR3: CASTQGGGSYEQYF. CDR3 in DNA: TGTGCCAGCACCCAAGGGGGCGGTTCCTACGAGCAGTACTTC.

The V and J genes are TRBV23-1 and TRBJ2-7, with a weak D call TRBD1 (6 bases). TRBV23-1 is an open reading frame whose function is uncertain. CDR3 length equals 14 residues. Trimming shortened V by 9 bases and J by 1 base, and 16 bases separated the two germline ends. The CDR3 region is CASKTGTSSYEQYF. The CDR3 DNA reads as TGCGCCAGTAAAACCGGGACAAGTTCCTACGAGCAGTACTTC.

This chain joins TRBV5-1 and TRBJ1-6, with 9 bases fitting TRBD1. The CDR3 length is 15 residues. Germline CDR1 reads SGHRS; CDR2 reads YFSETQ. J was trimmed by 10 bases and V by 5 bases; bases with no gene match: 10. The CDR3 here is CASREETGGNSPLHF. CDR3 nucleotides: TGCGCCAGCAGGGAAGAGACAGGGGGTAACTCACCCCTCCACTTT.

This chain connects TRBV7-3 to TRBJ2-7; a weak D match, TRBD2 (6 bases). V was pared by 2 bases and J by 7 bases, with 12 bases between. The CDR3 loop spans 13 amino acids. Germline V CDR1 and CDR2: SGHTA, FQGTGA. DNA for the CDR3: TGTGCCAGCAGCTTACTCAAGGGAGGAGAGCAGTACTTC. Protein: CASSLLKGGEQYF.

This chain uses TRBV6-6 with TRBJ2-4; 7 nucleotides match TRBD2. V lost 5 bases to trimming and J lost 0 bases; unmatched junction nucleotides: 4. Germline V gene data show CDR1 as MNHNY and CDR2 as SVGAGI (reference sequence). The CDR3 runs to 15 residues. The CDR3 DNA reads TGTGCCAGCAGTCGCGGGAGCTTAGCCAAAAACATTCAGTACTTC. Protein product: CASSRGSLAKNIQYF.

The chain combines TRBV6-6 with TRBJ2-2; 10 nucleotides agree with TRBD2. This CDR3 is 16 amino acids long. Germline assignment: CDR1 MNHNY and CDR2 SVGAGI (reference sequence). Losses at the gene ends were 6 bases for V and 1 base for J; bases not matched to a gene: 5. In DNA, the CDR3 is TGTGCCAGCAGCCCGAGACTAGCGGGGAACACCGGGGAGCTGTTTTTT. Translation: CASSPRLAGNTGELFF.

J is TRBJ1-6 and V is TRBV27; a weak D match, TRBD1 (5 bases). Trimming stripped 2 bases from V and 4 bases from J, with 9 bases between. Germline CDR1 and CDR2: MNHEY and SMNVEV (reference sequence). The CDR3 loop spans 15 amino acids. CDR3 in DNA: TGTGCCAGCAGTTTAATGGGGCAGTATAATTCACCCCTCCACTTT. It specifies CASSLMGQYNSPLHF.

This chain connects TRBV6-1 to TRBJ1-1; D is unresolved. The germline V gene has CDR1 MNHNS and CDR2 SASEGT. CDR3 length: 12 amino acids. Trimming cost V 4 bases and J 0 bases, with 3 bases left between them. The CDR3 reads CASSALNTEAFF. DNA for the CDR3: TGTGCCAGCAGTGCGTTGAACACTGAAGCTTTCTTT.

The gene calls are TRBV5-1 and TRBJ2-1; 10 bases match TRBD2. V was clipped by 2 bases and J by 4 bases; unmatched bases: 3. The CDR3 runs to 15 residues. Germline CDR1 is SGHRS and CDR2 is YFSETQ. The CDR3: CASSFQTSGYNEQFF. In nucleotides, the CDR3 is TGCGCCAGCAGCTTTCAGACTAGCGGGTACAATGAGCAGTTCTTC. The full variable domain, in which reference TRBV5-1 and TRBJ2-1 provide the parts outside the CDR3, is KAGVTQTPRYLIKTRGQQVTLSCSPISGHRSVSWYQQTPGQGLQFLFEYFSETQRNKGNFPGRFSGRQFSNSRSEMNVSTLELGDSALYLCASSFQTSGYNEQFFGPGTRLTVL.

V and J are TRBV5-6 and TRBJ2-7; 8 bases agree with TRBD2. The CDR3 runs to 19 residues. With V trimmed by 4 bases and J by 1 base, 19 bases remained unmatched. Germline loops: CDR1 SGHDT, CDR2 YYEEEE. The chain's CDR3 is CASSSTTEMMSGRSYEQYF. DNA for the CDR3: TGTGCCAGCAGCAGCACAACCGAAATGATGAGCGGGAGATCCTACGAGCAGTACTTC.

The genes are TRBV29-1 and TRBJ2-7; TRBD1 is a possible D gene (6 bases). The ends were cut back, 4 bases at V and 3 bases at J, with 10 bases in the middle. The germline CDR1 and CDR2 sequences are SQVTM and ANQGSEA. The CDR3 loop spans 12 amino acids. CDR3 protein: CSVAGGGYEQYF. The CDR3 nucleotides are TGCAGCGTTGCTGGGGGCGGCTACGAGCAGTACTTC.

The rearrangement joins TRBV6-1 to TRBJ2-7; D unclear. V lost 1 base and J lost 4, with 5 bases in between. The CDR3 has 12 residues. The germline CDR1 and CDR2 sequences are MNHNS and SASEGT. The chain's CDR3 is CASSEGQYEQYF. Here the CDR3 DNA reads TGTGCCAGCAGTGAAGGACAATACGAGCAGTACTTC.

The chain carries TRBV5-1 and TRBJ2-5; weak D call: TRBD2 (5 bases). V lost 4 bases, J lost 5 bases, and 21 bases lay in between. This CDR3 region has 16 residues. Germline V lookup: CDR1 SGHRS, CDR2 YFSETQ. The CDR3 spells CASSARVSGKVETQYF. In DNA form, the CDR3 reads TGCGCCAGCAGCGCCCGTGTGTCCGGGAAGGTTGAGACCCAGTACTTC. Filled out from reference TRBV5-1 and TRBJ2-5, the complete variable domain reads KAGVTQTPRYLIKTRGQQVTLSCSPISGHRSVSWYQQTPGQGLQFLFEYFSETQRNKGNFPGRFSGRQFSNSRSEMNVSTLELGDSALYLCASSARVSGKVETQYFGPGTRLLVL.

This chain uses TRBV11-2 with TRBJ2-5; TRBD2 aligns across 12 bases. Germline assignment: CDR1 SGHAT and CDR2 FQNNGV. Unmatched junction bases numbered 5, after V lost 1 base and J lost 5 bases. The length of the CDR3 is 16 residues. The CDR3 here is CASSLGLAGVIETQYF. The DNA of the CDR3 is TGTGCCAGCAGCTTAGGACTAGCGGGAGTGATTGAGACCCAGTACTTC. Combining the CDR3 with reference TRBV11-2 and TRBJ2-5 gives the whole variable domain EAGVAQSPRYKIIEKRQSVAFWCNPISGHATLYWYQQILGQGPKLLIQFQNNGVVDDSQLPKDRFSAERLKGVDSTLKIQPAKLEDSAVYLCASSLGLAGVIETQYFGPGTRLLVL.

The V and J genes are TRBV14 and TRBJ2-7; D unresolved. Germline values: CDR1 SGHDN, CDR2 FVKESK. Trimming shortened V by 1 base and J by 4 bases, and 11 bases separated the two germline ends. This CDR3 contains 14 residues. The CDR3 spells CASSQGSLSYEQYF. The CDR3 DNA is TGTGCCAGCAGCCAAGGATCGCTCAGTTACGAGCAGTACTTC.

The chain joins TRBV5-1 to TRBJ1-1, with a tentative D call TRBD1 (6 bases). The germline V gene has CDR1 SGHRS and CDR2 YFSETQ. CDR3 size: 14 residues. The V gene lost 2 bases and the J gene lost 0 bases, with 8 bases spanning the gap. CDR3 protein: CASSLGTLNTEAFF. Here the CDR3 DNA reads TGCGCCAGCAGCTTAGGGACATTGAACACTGAAGCTTTCTTT.